The 11 T cell receptor beta chains below were found in one sample sequenced in a study of blood T cell repertoires in COVID-19. The data were produced by immunoSEQ multiplex PCR, yet TCRdb's version contains in-frame clones alone and is incomplete. This sample has some 220,000 clones; approximately 85% occur once, and the top ten carry under 2.5%. Sequencing was done on a sample of peripheral blood. Receptor source: a woman between 65 and 79 years old with COVID-19, enrolled during active disease.

Concerning this clone: At one boundary the junction diverges from the germline segment, which might be a read error. CDR3 in DNA: TGTGCCAGCAGCCTAGCGGCCAGCTCCTACGAGCAGTACTTC. It codes for CASSLAASSYEQYF. The chain links TRBV7-2 to TRBJ2-7; 7 bases are a match to TRBD2. CDR1 SGHTA and CDR2 FQGNSA come from the germline V gene. The CDR3 sequence is 14 residues long.

This sequence joins TRBV5-1 and TRBJ2-7; D unclear. Germline V CDR1 and CDR2: SGHRS, YFSETQ. With 3 bases removed from V and 0 bases from J, the gap between germline ends came to 13 bases. The CDR3 length is 15 residues. The CDR3: CASSSVLPFSYEQYF. The CDR3 nucleotides are TGCGCCAGCAGCTCGGTTTTACCCTTCTCCTACGAGCAGTACTTC.

The chain has TRBV4-3 and TRBJ2-1, with 12 bases that match TRBD2. Germline CDR1 LGHNA, CDR2 YSLEER. Trimming cost V 1 base and J 5 bases; bases outside gene matches: 6. This CDR3 is built from 17 residues. CDR3 amino acids: CASSQVTSGSVDNEQFF. The CDR3 bases are TGCGCCAGCAGCCAAGTGACTAGCGGGAGTGTCGACAATGAGCAGTTCTTC.

V and J are TRBV6-5 and TRBJ1-2, with D unclear. CDR1 MNHEY and CDR2 SVGAGI come from the germline V gene. The V and J ends lost 4 bases and 2 bases respectively, with 11 bases between them. CDR3 length equals 14 residues. The CDR3 DNA reads as TGTGCCAGCAGTTCCAGGAACCCCAACTATGGCTACACCTTC. Protein: CASSSRNPNYGYTF.

V gene TRBV3-1 (or the pseudogene TRBV3-2) combines with J gene TRBJ1-1; TRBD1 matches 7 bases. V shed 1 base and J 0 bases; nucleotides not matched to a gene: 17. There are 20 residues in the CDR3. Germline V CDR1 and CDR2: LGHDT, YNNKEL (reference sequence). CDR3 sequence (DNA): TGTGCCAGCAGCCAAGCCAAGGCTCTTCGCAGGGGGTGGATGAACACTGAAGCTTTCTTT. It codes for CASSQAKALRRGWMNTEAFF.

The J gene is TRBJ1-2, the V gene TRBV7-3, with D possibly matching TRBD1 (6 bases). Germline CDR1 SGHTA, CDR2 FQGTGA. V was clipped by 5 bases and J by 6 bases, with 13 bases between them. The length of the CDR3 is 13 residues. This CDR3 reads CASSQTGQDGYTF. The DNA of the CDR3 is TGTGCCAGCAGCCAAACAGGGCAGGATGGCTACACCTTC.

The chain joins TRBV6-6 to TRBJ1-1; D gene unclear. Germline CDR1 MNHNY, CDR2 SVGAGI (reference sequence). The V gene lost 4 bases and the J gene lost 10 bases, with 22 bases spanning the gap. This CDR3 has 15 amino acids. DNA of the CDR3: TGTGCCAGCAGTTCCACTAGAGAATCAGTGTATCGAGCTTTCTTT. Translating gives CASSSTRESVYRAFF.

V and J are TRBV7-2 and TRBJ2-5; D gene ambiguous. The CDR3 is 14 residues long. Germline-derived CDR1 and CDR2 are SGHTA and FQGNSA. The V gene lost 0 bases and the J gene lost 5 bases, with 10 bases spanning the gap. CDR3: CASSLAFARETQYF. CDR3 sequence (DNA): TGTGCCAGCAGCTTAGCGTTCGCCCGGGAGACCCAGTACTTC.

The chain recombines TRBV4-1 with TRBJ2-5; D possibly corresponds to TRBD2 (5 bases). CDR3 length: 16 amino acids. Germline V gene lookup returns CDR1 MGHRA and CDR2 YSYEKL. Trimming took 5 bases from V and 4 from J, leaving 20 bases between them. This CDR3 is CASSSHRGGSRETQYF. The DNA for the CDR3 is TGCGCCAGCAGCAGCCACCGGGGTGGGAGTAGAGAGACCCAGTACTTC.

The CDR3 here is CASSPSGFTEAFF. CDR3 nucleotide sequence: TGTGCCAGCAGCCCCTCGGGATTCACTGAAGCTTTCTTT. The chain links TRBV6-2 or TRBV6-3 to TRBJ1-1; the D is unclear. V lost 6 bases and J lost 4, with 12 bases in between. CDR1 is MNHEY, CDR2 SVGEGT, per germline. The CDR3 runs 13 residues.

The V and J genes are TRBV27 and TRBJ1-6; D is perhaps TRBD1 (6 bases). The V gene lost 5 bases and the J gene lost 4 bases, with 12 bases spanning the gap. The CDR3 is 15 residues long. Germline loops: CDR1 MNHEY, CDR2 SMNVEV (reference sequence). The CDR3 region has the DNA TGTGCCAGCAGTACCGACAGGCGTTATAATTCACCCCTCCACTTT. As protein: CASSTDRRYNSPLHF.